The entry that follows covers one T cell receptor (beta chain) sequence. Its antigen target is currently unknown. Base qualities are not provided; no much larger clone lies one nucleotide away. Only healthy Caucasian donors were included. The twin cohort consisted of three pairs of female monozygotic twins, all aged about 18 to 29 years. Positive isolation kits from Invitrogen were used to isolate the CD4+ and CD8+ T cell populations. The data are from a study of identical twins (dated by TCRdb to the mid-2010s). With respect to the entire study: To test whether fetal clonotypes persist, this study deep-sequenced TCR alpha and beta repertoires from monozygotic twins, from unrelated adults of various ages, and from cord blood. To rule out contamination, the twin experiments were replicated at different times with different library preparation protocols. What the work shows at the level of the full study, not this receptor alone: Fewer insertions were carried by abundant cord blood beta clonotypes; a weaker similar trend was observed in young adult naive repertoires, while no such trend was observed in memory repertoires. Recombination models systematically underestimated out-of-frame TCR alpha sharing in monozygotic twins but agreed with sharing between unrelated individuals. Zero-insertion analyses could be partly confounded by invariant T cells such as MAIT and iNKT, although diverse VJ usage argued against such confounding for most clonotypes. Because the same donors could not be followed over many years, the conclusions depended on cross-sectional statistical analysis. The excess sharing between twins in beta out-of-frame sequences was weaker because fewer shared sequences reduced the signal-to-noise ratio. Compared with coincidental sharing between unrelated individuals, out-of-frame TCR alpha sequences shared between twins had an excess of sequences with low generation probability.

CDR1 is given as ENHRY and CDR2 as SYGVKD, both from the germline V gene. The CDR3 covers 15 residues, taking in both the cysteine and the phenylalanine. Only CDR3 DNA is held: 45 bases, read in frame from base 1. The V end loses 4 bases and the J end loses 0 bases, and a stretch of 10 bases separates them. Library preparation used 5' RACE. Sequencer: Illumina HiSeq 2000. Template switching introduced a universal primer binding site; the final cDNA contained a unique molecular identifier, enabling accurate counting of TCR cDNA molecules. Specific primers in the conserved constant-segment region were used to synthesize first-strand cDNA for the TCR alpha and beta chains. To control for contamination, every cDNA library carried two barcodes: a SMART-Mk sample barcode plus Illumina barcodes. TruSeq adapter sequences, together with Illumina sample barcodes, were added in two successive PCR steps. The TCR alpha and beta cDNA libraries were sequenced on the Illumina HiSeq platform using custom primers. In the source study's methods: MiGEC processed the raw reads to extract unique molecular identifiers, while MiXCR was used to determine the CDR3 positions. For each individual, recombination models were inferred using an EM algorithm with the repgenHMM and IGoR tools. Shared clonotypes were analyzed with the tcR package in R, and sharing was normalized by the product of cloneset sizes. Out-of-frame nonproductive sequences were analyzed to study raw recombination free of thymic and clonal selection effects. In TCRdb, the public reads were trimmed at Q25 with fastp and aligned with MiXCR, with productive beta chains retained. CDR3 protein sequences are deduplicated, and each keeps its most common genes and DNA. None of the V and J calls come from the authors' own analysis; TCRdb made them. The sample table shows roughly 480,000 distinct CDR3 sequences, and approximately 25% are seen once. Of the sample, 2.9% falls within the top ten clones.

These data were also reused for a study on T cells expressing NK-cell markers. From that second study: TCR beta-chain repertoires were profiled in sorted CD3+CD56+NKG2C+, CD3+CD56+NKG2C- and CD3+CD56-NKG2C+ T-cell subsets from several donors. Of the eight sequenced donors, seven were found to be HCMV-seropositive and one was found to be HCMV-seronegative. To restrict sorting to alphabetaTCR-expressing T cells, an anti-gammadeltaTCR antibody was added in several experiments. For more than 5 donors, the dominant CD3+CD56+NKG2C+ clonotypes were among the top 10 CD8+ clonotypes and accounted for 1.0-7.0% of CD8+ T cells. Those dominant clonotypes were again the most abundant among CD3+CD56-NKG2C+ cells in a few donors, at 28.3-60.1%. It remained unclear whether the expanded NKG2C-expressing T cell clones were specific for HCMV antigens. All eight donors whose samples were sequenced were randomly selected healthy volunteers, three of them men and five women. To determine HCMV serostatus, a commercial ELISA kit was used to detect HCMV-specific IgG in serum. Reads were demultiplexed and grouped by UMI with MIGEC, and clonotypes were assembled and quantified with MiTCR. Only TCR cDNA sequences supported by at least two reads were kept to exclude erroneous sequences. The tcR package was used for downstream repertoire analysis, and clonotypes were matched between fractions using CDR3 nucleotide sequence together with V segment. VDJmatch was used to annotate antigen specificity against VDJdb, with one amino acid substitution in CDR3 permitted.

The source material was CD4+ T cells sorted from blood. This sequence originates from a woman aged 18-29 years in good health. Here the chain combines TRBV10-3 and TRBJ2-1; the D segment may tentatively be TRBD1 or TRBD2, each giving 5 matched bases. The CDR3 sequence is CAISVRGDSYNEQFF. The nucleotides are TGTGCCATCAGTGTACGAGGGGACTCCTACAATGAGCAGTTCTTC.